Shown below are 10 T cell receptor beta chains from a single sample sequenced in a study of CD8 T cells in ankylosing spondylitis. General observations from the study: The study identified a TCR beta motif of seven or eight highly homologous variants that appeared characteristic of ankylosing spondylitis blood.

Via MiXCR, TCRdb re-called the 5' RACE reads, giving one row per CDR3 protein. The sample lists fewer than 550,000 distinct CDR3 sequences; approximately 5% were seen once. These receptors' antigens are unknown. Sequencing input: blood, either unsorted or a sorted T cell fraction (not recorded which). The source of these receptors is a male donor with ankylosing spondylitis.

This clonotype was seen many times. The chain links TRBV11-1 to TRBJ2-1; 8 nucleotides match TRBD2. CDR3 length: 19 amino acids. J lost 8 bases, V lost 7 bases, and 25 bases had no gene match. Germline CDR1 and CDR2: SGHAT and FQDESV (reference sequence). The CDR3 DNA follows: TGTGCCAGCAAACCACAGGGCACAACTAGAGCGGGAGACAACGATGAGCAGTTCTTC. Its translation: CASKPQGTTRAGDNDEQFF.

The V call is TRBV10-3, the J call TRBJ1-2; D ambiguous. Trimming left V 0 bases short and J 4 bases short, with 12 bases between. CDR3 length: 15 residues. CDR1 and CDR2 (germline): ENHRY, SYGVKD. The CDR3 sequence: CAISESRVLSYGYTF. The CDR3 DNA follows: TGTGCCATCAGTGAGTCTCGAGTACTGAGCTATGGCTACACCTTC.

The J gene is TRBJ2-1, the V gene TRBV29-1; D unresolved. The CDR3 contains 13 residues. Trimming removed 2 bases at V and 7 bases at J, with 12 bases between. Germline CDR1 and CDR2: SQVTM and ANQGSEA. The CDR3 sequence is CSVEKPLRNEQFF. CDR3 DNA sequence: TGCAGCGTTGAAAAGCCCTTGAGGAATGAGCAGTTCTTC.

This clonotype was observed many times. This rearrangement joins TRBV7-2 to TRBJ2-1; D remains unclear. Germline-derived CDR1 and CDR2 are SGHTA and FQGNSA. The CDR3 has 15 amino acids. V was pared by 1 base and J by 7 bases, with 14 bases between. The CDR3 nucleotides read TGTGCCAGCAGCTTAGTGTCGGCTTGGAGTAATGAGCAGTTCTTC. Translated, it gives CASSLVSAWSNEQFF.

Many counts were recorded for this clonotype. CDR3 sequence (DNA): TGTGCCAGCAGCTTAGGCGGCGGGGCGAACACCGGGGAGCTGTTTTTT. This codes for CASSLGGGANTGELFF. The chain is built from TRBV7-2 and TRBJ2-2; perhaps TRBD2 as D (6 bases). CDR1 is SGHTA, CDR2 FQGNSA, per germline. The CDR3 is made up of 16 amino acids. V was trimmed by 1 base and J by 0 bases, leaving 9 bases between them. The full variable domain, with the rest looked up from reference TRBV7-2 and TRBJ2-2, is GAGVSQSPSNKVTEKGKDVELRCDPISGHTALYWYRQSLGQGLEFLIYFQGNSAPDKSGLPSDRFSAERTGGSVSTLTIQRTQQEDSAVYLCASSLGGGANTGELFFGEGSRLTVL.

At least ten counts were recorded for this clonotype. The chain joins TRBV28 to TRBJ1-1; TRBD1 matches at 8 bases. CDR3 length: 15 residues. CDR1 MDHEN and CDR2 SYDVKM come from the germline V gene. V lost 5 bases to trimming and J lost 4 bases; unmatched junction nucleotides: 9. The CDR3 loop reads CASSPNRGRSTEAFF. CDR3 in DNA: TGTGCCAGCAGTCCAAACAGGGGGAGAAGCACTGAAGCTTTCTTT.

In this sample, this clonotype turned up many times. J is TRBJ2-3 and V is TRBV20-1; D tentatively fits TRBD1 or TRBD2 (5 bases each). The CDR3 length is 13 residues. Trimming removed 3 bases at V and 4 bases at J, with 11 bases between. Germline values: CDR1 DFQATT, CDR2 SNEGSKA (reference sequence). CDR3 sequence: CSARRGGADTQYF. DNA of the CDR3: TGCAGTGCTAGGCGTGGGGGAGCAGATACGCAGTATTTT.

There are many counts of this clonotype. CDR3 sequence reads: CASSSHPGETQYF. The CDR3 nucleotides are TGTGCCAGCAGCTCTCACCCGGGGGAGACCCAGTACTTC. The V gene is TRBV7-9, the J gene TRBJ2-5; TRBD2 is a possible D gene (5 bases). The V gene lost 4 bases and the J gene lost 5 bases, with 11 bases spanning the gap. Germline lookup yields CDR1 SEHNR and CDR2 FQNEAQ (reference sequence). This CDR3 is 13 amino acids long. The full variable domain, with the rest looked up from reference TRBV7-9 and TRBJ2-5, is DTGVSQNPRHKITKRGQNVTFRCDPISEHNRLYWYRQTLGQGPEFLTYFQNEAQLEKSRLLSDRFSAERPKGSFSTLEIQRTEQGDSAMYLCASSSHPGETQYFGPGTRLLVL.

At least ten counts were recorded for this clonotype. The chain carries TRBV20-1 and TRBJ2-7, with TRBD1 as a possible D gene (5 bases). V was cut by 4 bases and J by 2 bases, with 9 bases left in between. Germline V gives CDR1 DFQATT, CDR2 SNEGSKA (reference sequence). This CDR3 comprises 12 residues. The CDR3 DNA reads TGCAGTGCTAAGGGGTGGCCCTACGAGCAGTACTTC. It is translated as CSAKGWPYEQYF.

This clonotype was recorded many times. The V gene is TRBV7-8, the J gene TRBJ1-3; 7 nucleotides agree with TRBD1. Germline CDR1 is SGHVS and CDR2 is FQNEAQ. There are 18 residues in the CDR3. J gave up 0 bases and V 8 bases, and 16 bases lay outside the gene matches. Here the CDR3 DNA reads TGTGCCAGCGCAGCTAGGGGGGGACAGCGCTACTCTGGAAACACCATATATTTT. It is translated as CASAARGGQRYSGNTIYF.